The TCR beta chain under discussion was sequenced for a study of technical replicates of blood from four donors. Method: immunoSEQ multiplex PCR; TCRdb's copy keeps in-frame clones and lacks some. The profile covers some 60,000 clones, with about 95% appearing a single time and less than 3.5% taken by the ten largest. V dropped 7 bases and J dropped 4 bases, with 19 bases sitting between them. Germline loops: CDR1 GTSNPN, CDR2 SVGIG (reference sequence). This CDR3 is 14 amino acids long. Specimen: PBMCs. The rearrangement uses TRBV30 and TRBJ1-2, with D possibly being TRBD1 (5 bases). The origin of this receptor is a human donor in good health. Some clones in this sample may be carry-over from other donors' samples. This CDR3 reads CASSGEGKSYGYTF. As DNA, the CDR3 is TGTGCCTCCTCCGGGGAGGGGAAGAGCTATGGCTACACCTTC.